These 20 T cell receptor beta chains originate from one sample sequenced in a study of blood T cell repertoires in COVID-19. Clones were sequenced by immunoSEQ multiplex PCR, and TCRdb holds only the in-frame ones, with some missing. Here the sample spans some 98,000 clones, 80% being singletons. The sample comprised peripheral blood. These receptors were taken from a human donor in a cohort sampled during active COVID-19.

The chain recombines TRBV2 with TRBJ1-4; possibly TRBD1 for D (5 bases). This CDR3 is built from 14 residues. Trimming removed 7 bases at V and 8 bases at J, with 17 bases between. Germline values: CDR1 SNHLY, CDR2 FYNNEI. The CDR3 nucleotides are TGTGCCAGCACCTACTACGGGGGTCGCGAAAAACTGTTTTTT. Its protein is CASTYYGGREKLFF.

The chain links TRBV5-8 to TRBJ1-5; tentatively, D is TRBD1 (5 bases). V shed 3 bases and J shed 6 bases, with 16 bases lying between them. Germline V gene data show CDR1 as SGHTS and CDR2 as YDEGEE. The CDR3 covers 15 residues. The CDR3 sequence is CASSSDNRPRQPQHF. CDR3 DNA sequence: TGTGCCAGCAGCTCAGACAACAGGCCACGTCAGCCCCAGCATTTT.

The chain links TRBV6-5 to TRBJ2-1; 11 bases match TRBD2. This CDR3 is built from 15 residues. Looked up from germline, CDR1 is MNHEY and CDR2 is SVGAGI. V gave up 6 bases and J gave up 8 bases; unmatched junction bases: 9. The CDR3 loop is CASSPTSGRFDEQFF. CDR3 in DNA: TGTGCCAGCAGCCCCACTAGCGGGAGATTCGATGAGCAGTTCTTC.

V and J are TRBV3-1 (or the pseudogene TRBV3-2) and TRBJ1-1, with D possibly matching TRBD1 (6 bases). V was shortened by 2 bases and J by 9 bases, with 10 bases between the two germline ends. The CDR3 runs 12 residues. CDR1 and CDR2 from the germline V gene are LGHDT and YNNKEL (reference sequence). As DNA, the CDR3 is TGTGCCAGCAGCCAAACTAGGGGGAAAGCTTTCTTT. Protein product: CASSQTRGKAFF.

V gene TRBV4-1 combines with J gene TRBJ2-7; 8 bases map to TRBD1. CDR1 is MGHRA and CDR2 is YSYEKL in the germline V gene. The trim removed 4 bases at V and 0 bases at J, leaving 5 bases unmatched. This CDR3 is built from 15 residues. In DNA, the CDR3 is TGCGCCAGCAGCCCTGGACAGGGCAACTCCTACGAGCAGTACTTC. Its protein is CASSPGQGNSYEQYF.

This clone was counted a single time. The chain links TRBV7-3 to TRBJ2-7, with a possible D match to TRBD2 (6 bases). With 4 bases removed from V and 7 bases from J, the gap between germline ends came to 14 bases. Per germline, CDR1 SGHTA and CDR2 FQGTGA. The CDR3 extends over 13 amino acids. The chain's CDR3 is CASSSDPAGEQYF. CDR3 DNA sequence: TGTGCCAGCAGCTCCGACCCGGCGGGGGAGCAGTACTTC.

The chain carries TRBV5-1 and TRBJ2-2, with a weak D call TRBD1 (5 bases). Trimming pared 4 bases from V and 1 base from J, leaving 8 bases between. Looked up from germline, CDR1 is SGHRS and CDR2 is YFSETQ. This CDR3 is built from 14 residues. Here the CDR3 reads CASSHGQNTGELFF. Written as DNA, the CDR3 is TGCGCCAGCAGCCACGGACAGAACACCGGGGAGCTGTTTTTT.

The chain combines TRBV10-2 with TRBJ2-2, with D unresolved. Germline values: CDR1 WSHSY, CDR2 SAAADI. V was clipped by 4 bases and J by 6 bases, with 3 bases between them. The CDR3 totals 11 residues. As DNA, the CDR3 is TGCGCCAGCAGTGCTTCCGGGGAGCTGTTTTTT. This sequence encodes CASSASGELFF.

This clone has a handful of counts. The rearrangement uses TRBV6-6 and TRBJ2-7; 8 bases fit TRBD2. The CDR3 is 16 amino acids. Germline CDR1 MNHNY, CDR2 SVGAGI (reference sequence). V lost 0 bases, J lost 9 bases, and 13 bases stayed unmatched. The chain's CDR3 is CASSYSRGGSGVLQYF. The CDR3 DNA is TGTGCCAGCAGTTACTCGCGGGGCGGTAGCGGGGTGTTGCAGTACTTC.

V usage is TRBV5-4 and J usage is TRBJ2-5, with D unresolved. This CDR3 has 12 amino acids. V lost 1 base and J lost 4, with 5 bases in between. Germline CDR1 SGHNT, CDR2 YYREEE (reference sequence). CDR3 sequence: CASSLTRETQYF. The CDR3 region has the DNA TGTGCCAGCAGCTTGACAAGAGAGACCCAGTACTTC.

The CDR3, as DNA: TGTGCCAGCAAGGGACAACCGCACTCTGGAAACACCATATATTTT. This translates into CASKGQPHSGNTIYF. The chain employs TRBV18 and TRBJ1-3, with D maybe TRBD1 (6 bases). Germline V gene sequence: CDR1 KGHSH, CDR2 LQKENI. This CDR3 spans 15 amino acids. V lost 8 bases and J 0 bases, leaving 14 bases between the germline ends.

This chain links TRBV30 with TRBJ1-5; possible D gene TRBD1, 5 bases. CDR1 and CDR2 from the germline V gene are GTSNPN and SVGIG (reference sequence). The CDR3 totals 16 residues. With 0 bases removed from V and 2 bases from J, the gap between germline ends came to 14 bases. CDR3 protein: CAWSVRGAGGNQPQHF. Written as DNA, the CDR3 is TGTGCCTGGAGTGTACGTGGGGCCGGAGGCAATCAGCCCCAGCATTTT.

The chain has TRBV24-1 and TRBJ2-1, with 9 bases fitting TRBD1. CDR1 and CDR2 from the germline V gene are KGHDR and SFDVKD. With V trimmed by 5 bases and J by 6 bases, 13 bases remained unmatched. This CDR3 spans 17 amino acids. The CDR3 sequence is CATSGPPQDRGSNEQFF. The CDR3 DNA follows: TGTGCCACCAGTGGCCCCCCGCAGGACAGGGGTAGCAATGAGCAGTTCTTC.

This sequence joins TRBV15 and TRBJ1-1; TRBD1 might be the D (6 bases). The CDR3 covers 14 residues. Germline values: CDR1 LNHNV, CDR2 YYDKDF (reference sequence). The V and J ends lost 0 bases and 7 bases respectively, with 12 bases between them. The CDR3 loop reads CATSRDAGVGEAFF. CDR3 coding DNA: TGTGCCACCAGCAGAGATGCAGGGGTGGGTGAAGCTTTCTTT.

This chain uses TRBV11-2 with TRBJ2-7; D unclear. The V gene's germline CDR1 is SGHAT and CDR2 FQNNGV. The CDR3 has 11 residues. Between the trimmed V and J ends, which lost 5 bases and 3 bases, there was a span of 5 bases. The CDR3 sequence: CASSRNYEQYF. The CDR3 region has the DNA TGTGCCAGCAGCCGTAACTACGAGCAGTACTTC.

CDR3 in amino acids: CSTKAHTEAFF. The CDR3 DNA reads TGCAGTACCAAAGCTCACACTGAAGCTTTCTTT. The chain has TRBV20-1 and TRBJ1-1; no firm D call. The V and J ends lost 8 bases and 3 bases respectively, with 10 bases between them. The CDR3 consists of 11 residues. Germline-derived CDR1 and CDR2 are DFQATT and SNEGSKA (reference sequence).

The V and J genes are TRBV5-1 and TRBJ2-5; D may be TRBD2 (5 bases). Trimming shortened V by 2 bases and J by 2 bases, and 7 bases separated the two germline ends. CDR1 is SGHRS, CDR2 YFSETQ, per germline. CDR3 length: 13 amino acids. The CDR3 loop is CASSLRDQETQYF. The CDR3 DNA sequence: TGCGCCAGCAGCTTACGGGATCAAGAGACCCAGTACTTC.

This clone has only a few counts. The rearrangement joins TRBV11-2 to TRBJ2-7; 8 nucleotides align to TRBD2. In germline, CDR1 is SGHAT, CDR2 FQNNGV. Trimming cost V 5 bases and J 3 bases; bases outside gene matches: 12. CDR3 length equals 16 residues. DNA of the CDR3: TGTGCCAGCAGCCCGTTCGGGAGGGAGAGAGGCTACGAGCAGTACTTC. Translating gives CASSPFGRERGYEQYF. Full variable domain (outside the CDR3, taken from reference TRBV11-2 and TRBJ2-7): EAGVAQSPRYKIIEKRQSVAFWCNPISGHATLYWYQQILGQGPKLLIQFQNNGVVDDSQLPKDRFSAERLKGVDSTLKIQPAKLEDSAVYLCASSPFGRERGYEQYFGPGTRLTVT.

This sequence joins TRBV7-3 and TRBJ2-7, with D possibly TRBD1 on 6 matching bases. This CDR3 region has 15 residues. CDR1 SGHTA and CDR2 FQGTGA come from the germline V gene. Between the trimmed V and J ends, which lost 5 bases and 3 bases, there was a span of 17 bases. CDR3 in DNA: TGTGCCAGCAGCACCATGCAGGGGAACAACTACGAGCAGTACTTC. Its protein product is CASSTMQGNNYEQYF. Based on the CDR3 plus reference TRBV7-3 and TRBJ2-7, the full variable domain is GAGVSQTPSNKVTEKGKYVELRCDPISGHTALYWYRQSLGQGPEFLIYFQGTGAADDSGLPNDRFFAVRPEGSVSTLKIQRTERGDSAVYLCASSTMQGNNYEQYFGPGTRLTVT.

CDR3 sequence reads: CASSIGGQTLVGEQYF. The CDR3 nucleotides read TGTGCCAGTAGTATCGGGGGACAGACTCTCGTAGGCGAGCAGTACTTC. The chain joins TRBV19 to TRBJ2-7; D may be TRBD1 (7 bases). Trimming took 3 bases from V and 6 from J, leaving 21 bases between them. This CDR3 is 16 amino acids long. Germline V gene data show CDR1 as LNHDA and CDR2 as SQIVND (reference sequence).